This T cell receptor (beta chain) appears in the sequencing data of a study of blood T cell repertoires in COVID-19. Study context: Samples came from the United States, Italy and Spain, spanning acute and convalescent COVID-19.

This clone came up once. Using immunoSEQ multiplex PCR, the repertoire was profiled, and TCRdb retains in-frame clones only, with some absent. The sample has about 190,000 clones, just under 80% seen once. Sequenced: peripheral blood. The TCR comes from a woman older than 75 with active or convalescent COVID-19.

The CDR3 reads CASSPGLNNEQFF. Here the CDR3 DNA reads TGTGCCAGCTCACCGGGCTTGAACAATGAGCAGTTCTTC. The chain carries TRBV18 and TRBJ2-1; D gene unclear. This CDR3 has 13 residues. Trimming cost V 3 bases and J 5 bases, with 8 bases left between them. Germline values: CDR1 KGHSH, CDR2 LQKENI.